Reported below is one TCR beta chain. The data belong to a study of blood T cell repertoires in COVID-19. Turning to the study itself: Spain, Italy and the United States supplied samples that represented acute and convalescent COVID-19. The analysed material was cDNA or gDNA that came from T cells, B-cell-depleted T cells, or PBMCs.

The V gene's germline CDR1 is SGHDT and CDR2 YYEEEE. This CDR3 is built from 13 residues. V lost 6 bases, J lost 8 bases, and 12 bases lay in between. TCRdb's table, derived via immunoSEQ multiplex PCR, lists solely in-frame clones and lacks some. The sample lists a few hundred thousand clones, about 90% occurring once. Sequencing was carried out using peripheral blood. The chain carries TRBV5-6 and TRBJ1-6; D remains unclear. This receptor was obtained from a man aged 35 to 55 with active or convalescent COVID-19. CDR3 in DNA: TGTGCCAGCACCTCCGTGGGAGATTCACCCCTCCACTTT. Translation gives CASTSVGDSPLHF. Filled out from reference TRBV5-6 and TRBJ1-6, the complete variable domain reads DAGVTQSPTHLIKTRGQQVTLRCSPKSGHDTVSWYQQALGQGPQFIFQYYEEEERQRGNFPDRFSGHQFPNYSSELNVNALLLGDSALYLCASTSVGDSPLHFGNGTRLTVT.